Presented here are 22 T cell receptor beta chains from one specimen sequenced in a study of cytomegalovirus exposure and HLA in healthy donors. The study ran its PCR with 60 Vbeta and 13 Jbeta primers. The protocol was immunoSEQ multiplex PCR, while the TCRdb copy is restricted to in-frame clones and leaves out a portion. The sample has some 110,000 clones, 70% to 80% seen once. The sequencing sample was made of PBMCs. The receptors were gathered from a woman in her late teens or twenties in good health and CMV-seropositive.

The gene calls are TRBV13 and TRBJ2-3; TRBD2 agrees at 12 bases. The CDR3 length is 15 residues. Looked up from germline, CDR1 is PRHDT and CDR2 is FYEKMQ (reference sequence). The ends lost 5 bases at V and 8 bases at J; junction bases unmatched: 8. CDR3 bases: TGTGCCAGCAGCCCCCTAGCGGGAGGGGGGGGTACGCAGTATTTT. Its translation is CASSPLAGGGGTQYF.

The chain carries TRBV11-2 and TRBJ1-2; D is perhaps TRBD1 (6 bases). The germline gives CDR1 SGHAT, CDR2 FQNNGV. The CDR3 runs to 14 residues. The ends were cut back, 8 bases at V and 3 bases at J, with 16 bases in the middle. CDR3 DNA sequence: TGTGCCAGCTCCCCGGGGGGCCCTTACTATGGCTACACCTTC. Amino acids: CASSPGGPYYGYTF.

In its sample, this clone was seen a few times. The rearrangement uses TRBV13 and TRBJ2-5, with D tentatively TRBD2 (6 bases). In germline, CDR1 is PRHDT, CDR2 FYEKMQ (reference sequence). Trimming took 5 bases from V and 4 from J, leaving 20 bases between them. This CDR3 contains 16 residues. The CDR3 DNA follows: TGTGCCAGCAGCCCCGGGGCCGCGGGATCCCCAGAGACCCAGTACTTC. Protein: CASSPGAAGSPETQYF.

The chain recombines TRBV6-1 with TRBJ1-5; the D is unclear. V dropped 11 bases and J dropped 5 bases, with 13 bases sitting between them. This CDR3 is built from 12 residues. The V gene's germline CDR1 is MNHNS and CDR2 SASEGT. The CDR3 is CAGCTEDQPQHF. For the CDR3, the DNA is TGTGCCGGCTGTACGGAGGATCAGCCCCAGCATTTT.

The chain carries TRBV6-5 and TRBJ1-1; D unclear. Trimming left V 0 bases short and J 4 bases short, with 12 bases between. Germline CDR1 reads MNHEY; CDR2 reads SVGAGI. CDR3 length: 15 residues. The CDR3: CASSYSILERTEAFF. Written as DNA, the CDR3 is TGTGCCAGCAGTTACTCAATTCTGGAGCGCACTGAAGCTTTCTTT.

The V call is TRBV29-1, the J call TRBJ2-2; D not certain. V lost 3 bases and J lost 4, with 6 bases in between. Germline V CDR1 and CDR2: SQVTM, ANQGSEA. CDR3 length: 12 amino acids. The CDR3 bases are TGCAGCGTTGAGCAGTTCACCGGGGAGCTGTTTTTT. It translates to CSVEQFTGELFF.

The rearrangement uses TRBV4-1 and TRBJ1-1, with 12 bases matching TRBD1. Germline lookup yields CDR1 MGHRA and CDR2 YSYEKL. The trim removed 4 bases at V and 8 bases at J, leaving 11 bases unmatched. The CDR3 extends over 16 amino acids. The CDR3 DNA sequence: TGCGCCAGCAGCCCGTTCCCCCGGGACAGGGGGCCGGAAGCTTTCTTT. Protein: CASSPFPRDRGPEAFF.

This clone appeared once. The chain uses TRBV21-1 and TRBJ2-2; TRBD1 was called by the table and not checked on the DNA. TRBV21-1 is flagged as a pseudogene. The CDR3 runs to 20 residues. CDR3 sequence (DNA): TGTGCCAGCAGCAAAGTAGGGGACAGGGGACCCTCTTCGAACACCGGGGAGCTGTTTTTT. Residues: CASSKVGDRGPSSNTGELFF.

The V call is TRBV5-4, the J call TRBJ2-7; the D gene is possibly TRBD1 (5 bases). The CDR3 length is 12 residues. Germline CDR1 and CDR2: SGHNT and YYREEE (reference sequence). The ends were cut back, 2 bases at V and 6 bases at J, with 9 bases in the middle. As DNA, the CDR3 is TGTGCCAGCAGCTTATCAGGGTTCGAGCAGTACTTC. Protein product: CASSLSGFEQYF. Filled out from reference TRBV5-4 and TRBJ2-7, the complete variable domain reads ETGVTQSPTHLIKTRGQQVTLRCSSQSGHNTVSWYQQALGQGPQFIFQYYREEENGRGNFPPRFSGLQFPNYSSELNVNALELDDSALYLCASSLSGFEQYFGPGTRLTVT.

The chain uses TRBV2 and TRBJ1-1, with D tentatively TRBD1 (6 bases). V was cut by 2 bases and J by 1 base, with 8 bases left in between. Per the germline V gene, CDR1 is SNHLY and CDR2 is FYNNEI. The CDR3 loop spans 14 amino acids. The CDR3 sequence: CASSEQGSNTEAFF. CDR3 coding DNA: TGTGCCAGCAGTGAACAGGGGTCGAACACTGAAGCTTTCTTT.

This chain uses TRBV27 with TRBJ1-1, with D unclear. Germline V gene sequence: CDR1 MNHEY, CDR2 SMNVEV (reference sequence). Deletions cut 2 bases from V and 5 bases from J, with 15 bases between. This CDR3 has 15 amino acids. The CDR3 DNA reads TGTGCCAGCAGTTTAACCAACTACCCTGGGACTGAAGCTTTCTTT. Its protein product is CASSLTNYPGTEAFF.

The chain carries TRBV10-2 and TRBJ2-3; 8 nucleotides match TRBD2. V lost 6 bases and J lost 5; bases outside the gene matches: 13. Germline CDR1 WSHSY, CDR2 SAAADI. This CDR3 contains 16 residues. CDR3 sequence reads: CASRKKRSGRGDTQYF. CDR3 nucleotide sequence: TGCGCCAGCAGAAAGAAGAGGAGCGGGAGAGGAGATACGCAGTATTTT.

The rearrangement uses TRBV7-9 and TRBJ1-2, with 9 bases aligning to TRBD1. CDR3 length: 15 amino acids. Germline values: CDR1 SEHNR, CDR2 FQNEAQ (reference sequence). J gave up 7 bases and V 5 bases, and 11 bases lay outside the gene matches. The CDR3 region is CASSPSRTGDSGYTF. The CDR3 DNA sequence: TGTGCCAGCAGCCCAAGCAGGACAGGGGATTCTGGCTACACCTTC.

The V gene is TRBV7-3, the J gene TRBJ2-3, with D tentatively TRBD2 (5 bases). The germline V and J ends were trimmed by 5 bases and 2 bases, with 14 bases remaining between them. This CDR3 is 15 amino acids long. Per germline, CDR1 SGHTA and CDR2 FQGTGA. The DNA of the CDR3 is TGTGCCAGCAGCCGCCTAGCCGCTACCACAGATACGCAGTATTTT. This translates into CASSRLAATTDTQYF.

The CDR3 region is CASSEDRGTGNTIYF. DNA for the CDR3: TGTGCCAGCAGCGAGGACAGGGGAACTGGAAACACCATATATTTT. J is TRBJ1-3 and V is TRBV6-1, with 9 positions matching TRBD1. The trim removed 6 bases at V and 2 bases at J, leaving 5 bases unmatched. The V gene's germline CDR1 is MNHNS and CDR2 SASEGT. The CDR3 covers 15 residues.

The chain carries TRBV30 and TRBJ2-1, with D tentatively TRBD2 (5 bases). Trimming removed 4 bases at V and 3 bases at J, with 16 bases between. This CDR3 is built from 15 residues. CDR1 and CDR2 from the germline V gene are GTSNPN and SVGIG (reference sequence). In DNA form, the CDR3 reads TGTGCCTGGATCCCCGAGGCGGGTCTCTACAATGAGCAGTTCTTC. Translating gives CAWIPEAGLYNEQFF. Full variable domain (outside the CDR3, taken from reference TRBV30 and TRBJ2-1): SQTIHQWPATLVQPVGSPLSLECTVEGTSNPNLYWYRQAAGRGLQLLFYSVGIGQISSEVPQNLSASRPQDRQFILSSKKLLLSDSGFYLCAWIPEAGLYNEQFFGPGTRLTVL.

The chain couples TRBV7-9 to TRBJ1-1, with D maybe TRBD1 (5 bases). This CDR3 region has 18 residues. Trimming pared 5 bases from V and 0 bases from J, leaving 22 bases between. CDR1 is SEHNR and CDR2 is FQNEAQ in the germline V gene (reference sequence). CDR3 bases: TGTGCCAGCAGCACGGACCAGGGAAGGGGCAGCCTGAACACTGAAGCTTTCTTT. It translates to CASSTDQGRGSLNTEAFF. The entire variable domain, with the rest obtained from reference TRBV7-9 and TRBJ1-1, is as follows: DTGVSQNPRHKITKRGQNVTFRCDPISEHNRLYWYRQTLGQGPEFLTYFQNEAQLEKSRLLSDRFSAERPKGSFSTLEIQRTEQGDSAMYLCASSTDQGRGSLNTEAFFGQGTRLTVV.

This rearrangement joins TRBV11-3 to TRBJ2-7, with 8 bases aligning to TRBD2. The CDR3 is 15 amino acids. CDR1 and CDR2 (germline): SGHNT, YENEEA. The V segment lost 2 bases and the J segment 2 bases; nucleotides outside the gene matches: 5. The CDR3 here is CASSLSSGSAYEQYF. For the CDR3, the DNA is TGTGCCAGCAGCTTATCTAGCGGGTCTGCCTACGAGCAGTACTTC.

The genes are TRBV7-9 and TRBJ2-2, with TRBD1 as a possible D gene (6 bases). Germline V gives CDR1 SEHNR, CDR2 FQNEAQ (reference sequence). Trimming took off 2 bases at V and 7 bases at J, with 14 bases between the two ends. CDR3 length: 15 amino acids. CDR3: CASSLTYLRGGELFF. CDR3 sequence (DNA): TGTGCCAGCAGCTTAACGTACCTCAGGGGCGGGGAGCTGTTTTTT.

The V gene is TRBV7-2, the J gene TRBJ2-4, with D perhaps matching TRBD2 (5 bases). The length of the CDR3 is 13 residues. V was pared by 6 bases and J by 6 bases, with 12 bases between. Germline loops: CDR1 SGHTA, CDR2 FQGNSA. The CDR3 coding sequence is TGTGCCAGCAGTGAAGTGGGAGTAAACATTCAGTACTTC. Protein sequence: CASSEVGVNIQYF.

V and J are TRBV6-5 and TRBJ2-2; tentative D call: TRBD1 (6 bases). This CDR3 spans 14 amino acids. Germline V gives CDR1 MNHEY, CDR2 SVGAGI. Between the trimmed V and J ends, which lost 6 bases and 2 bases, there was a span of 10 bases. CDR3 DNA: TGTGCCAGCAGGCACGGGACAAACACCGGGGAGCTGTTTTTT. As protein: CASRHGTNTGELFF.

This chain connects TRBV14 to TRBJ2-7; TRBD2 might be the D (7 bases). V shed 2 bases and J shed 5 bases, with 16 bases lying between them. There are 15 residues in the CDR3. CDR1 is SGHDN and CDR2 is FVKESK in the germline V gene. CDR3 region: CASSQLKGGLDEQYF. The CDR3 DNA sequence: TGTGCCAGCAGCCAACTTAAGGGGGGGTTGGACGAGCAGTACTTC.